This passage covers 15 T cell receptor beta chains from one sample sequenced in a study of blood T cells in healthy people across ages. Through a sample-barcoded 5' primer and a J-beta primer mix, a second PCR was run for 7 to 11 cycles. TCRdb re-derived calls from the 5' RACE reads in MiXCR, one entry per CDR3 protein. The sample lists hundreds of thousands of distinct CDR3 sequences, about 42% seen once, with around 18% in the top ten. Input material: blood. Receptor source: a man older than 75 in good health.

The rearrangement joins TRBV11-3 to TRBJ2-7; D not certain. The germline gives CDR1 SGHNT, CDR2 YENEEA. The CDR3 consists of 14 residues. With 1 base removed from V and 0 bases from J, the gap between germline ends came to 7 bases. The CDR3 reads CASSLAWNSYEQYF. CDR3 in DNA: TGTGCCAGCAGCTTAGCCTGGAACTCCTACGAGCAGTACTTC. Full variable domain (rest looked up from reference TRBV11-3 and TRBJ2-7): EAGVVQSPRYKIIEKKQPVAFWCNPISGHNTLYWYLQNLGQGPELLIRYENEEAVDDSQLPKDRFSAERLKGVDSTLKIQPAELGDSAVYLCASSLAWNSYEQYFGPGTRLTVT.

This chain joins TRBV11-1 and TRBJ2-1, with D maybe TRBD1 (6 bases). The CDR3 has 14 amino acids. The germline V and J ends were trimmed by 4 bases and 10 bases, with 17 bases remaining between them. CDR1 and CDR2 (germline): SGHAT, FQDESV (reference sequence). CDR3 amino acids: CASSYGQISYEQFF. DNA of the CDR3: TGTGCCAGCAGCTATGGACAGATTTCCTACGAGCAGTTCTTC.

The V call is TRBV24-1, the J call TRBJ2-7, with 9 bases fitting TRBD2. Germline V gene lookup returns CDR1 KGHDR and CDR2 SFDVKD. This CDR3 comprises 16 residues. J gave up 1 base and V 3 bases, and 6 bases lay outside the gene matches. DNA for the CDR3: TGTGCCACCAGTGATGCAGGGACTAGCCAATCCTACGAGCAGTACTTC. Translated: CATSDAGTSQSYEQYF.

The chain links TRBV20-1 to TRBJ1-2; tentatively, D is TRBD1 (6 bases). V was shortened by 3 bases and J by 4 bases, with 15 bases between the two germline ends. This CDR3 has 14 amino acids. Germline CDR1 is DFQATT and CDR2 is SNEGSKA (reference sequence). The CDR3 DNA follows: TGCAGTGCTAGGTCCGACGGGGGCGGCTATGGCTACACCTTC. Its protein is CSARSDGGGYGYTF.

In its sample, this clonotype was seen many times. J is TRBJ1-2 and V is TRBV2; D is undetermined. Germline CDR1 SNHLY, CDR2 FYNNEI. V was shortened by 8 bases and J by 2 bases, with 9 bases between the two germline ends. The CDR3 is made up of 12 amino acids. In DNA form, the CDR3 reads TGTGCCAGCGTCTTGGCGAACTATGGCTACACCTTC. It yields the protein CASVLANYGYTF.

On this clonotype: A much larger clone differs from this one at a single base, so this may be a read error. The chain has TRBV6-2 or TRBV6-3 and TRBJ2-1; the match to TRBD1 covers 7 bases. In germline, CDR1 is MNHEY, CDR2 SVGEGT. The CDR3 loop spans 15 amino acids. The CDR3 sequence is CASGYKGASYNEQFF. The CDR3 coding sequence is TGTGCCAGCGGTTATAAGGGGGCAAGCTACAATGAGCAGTTCTTC.

The chain couples TRBV20-1 to TRBJ1-2; 8 nucleotides line up with TRBD1. Germline V gives CDR1 DFQATT, CDR2 SNEGSKA (reference sequence). This CDR3 has 16 amino acids. The V and J ends lost 0 bases and 0 bases, in that order; junction bases with no gene match: 6. The chain's CDR3 is CSARDPGQDSNYGYTF. CDR3 DNA: TGCAGTGCTAGAGATCCGGGACAGGATTCTAACTATGGCTACACCTTC.

This clonotype was seen many times. This sequence joins TRBV27 and TRBJ2-7; perhaps TRBD1 as D (6 bases). V shed 0 bases and J shed 6 bases, with 12 bases lying between them. Germline V CDR1 and CDR2: MNHEY, SMNVEV (reference sequence). The CDR3 totals 14 residues. This chain's CDR3 is CASSLSWQGTEQYF. CDR3 DNA: TGTGCCAGCAGTTTATCGTGGCAGGGGACCGAGCAGTACTTC.

This clonotype was detected many times. The chain uses TRBV12-3 or TRBV12-4 and TRBJ2-1; D possibly corresponds to TRBD2 (6 bases). The CDR3 length is 16 residues. Trimming took 5 bases from V and 6 from J, leaving 20 bases between them. Here the CDR3 reads CASSHPGSKIRNEQFF. The CDR3 nucleotides read TGTGCCAGCAGTCATCCCGGGAGCAAGATCCGCAATGAGCAGTTCTTC.

This clonotype showed up many times. V and J are TRBV5-1 and TRBJ1-6, with TRBD1 as a possible D gene (5 bases). In germline, CDR1 is SGHRS, CDR2 YFSETQ. Trimming cost V 4 bases and J 9 bases, with 14 bases left between them. CDR3 length: 14 residues. The CDR3 is CASSISRDGSPLHF. The DNA of the CDR3 is TGCGCCAGCAGCATCTCAAGGGACGGTTCACCCCTCCACTTT. Looking up the rest from reference TRBV5-1 and TRBJ1-6 gives the full variable domain: KAGVTQTPRYLIKTRGQQVTLSCSPISGHRSVSWYQQTPGQGLQFLFEYFSETQRNKGNFPGRFSGRQFSNSRSEMNVSTLELGDSALYLCASSISRDGSPLHFGNGTRLTVT.

This clonotype was observed a handful of times. The chain combines TRBV6-2 or TRBV6-3 with TRBJ2-3; D unclear. Trimming shortened V by 4 bases and J by 6 bases, and 11 bases separated the two germline ends. This CDR3 comprises 13 residues. Germline V gives CDR1 MNHEY, CDR2 SVGEGT. The CDR3 sequence is CASSSPIRDTQYF. The CDR3 coding sequence is TGTGCCAGCAGTTCACCTATAAGGGATACGCAGTATTTT.

V usage is TRBV9 and J usage is TRBJ2-1; 10 nucleotides agree with TRBD2. After removal of 0 bases from V and 5 bases from J, the junction contained 5 bases not matched to a gene. The CDR3 is made up of 16 amino acids. Germline lookup yields CDR1 SGDLS and CDR2 YYNGEE. In DNA, the CDR3 is TGTGCCAGCAGCGTAGGCCTAGCGGGGGCGGACAATGAGCAGTTCTTC. Its translation is CASSVGLAGADNEQFF.

This clonotype was seen a few times. This chain links TRBV7-2 with TRBJ2-5, with TRBD2 identical over 12 bases. From germline, CDR1 is SGHTA and CDR2 FQGNSA. CDR3 length: 18 amino acids. V gave up 1 base and J gave up 11 bases; unmatched junction bases: 17. CDR3 coding DNA: TGTGCCAGCAGCTTAGTACCTAGCGGGAGGGGTGGCTATAATGAGCAGTACTTC. Translated: CASSLVPSGRGGYNEQYF.

V usage is TRBV28 and J usage is TRBJ1-4, with TRBD1 matching over 7 bases. The CDR3 has 15 amino acids. Germline lookup yields CDR1 MDHEN and CDR2 SYDVKM. Losses at the gene ends were 8 bases for V and 4 bases for J; bases not matched to a gene: 10. In nucleotides, the CDR3 is TGTGCCAGCCGCCAACAGGGGATTTTTAATGAAAAACTGTTTTTT. Encoded protein: CASRQQGIFNEKLFF.

This clonotype was seen only a few times. This chain joins TRBV27 and TRBJ1-2; D perhaps matches TRBD1 (5 bases). This CDR3 spans 13 amino acids. The V end was cut by 6 bases, the J end by 6 bases, with 14 bases between. CDR1 is MNHEY, CDR2 SMNVEV, per germline (reference sequence). CDR3 sequence: CASRAQGANGYTF. For the CDR3, the DNA is TGTGCCAGCAGGGCGCAGGGCGCTAATGGCTACACCTTC.